This entry concerns a single T cell receptor (beta chain). This clone was seen a handful of times. Its antigen is still unknown. No much larger clone exists at a distance of one base, and base qualities are not known. The entry originates in a study of vaccination effects on CD4 cells after COVID-19 (dated 2022 in TCRdb). Some background on the complete study: Each participant received two doses of an mRNA SARS-CoV-2 vaccine, either BNT162b2 or mRNA-1273. In a couple of convalescent patients, pre-vaccine samples were collected 16 days and one week ahead of the first dose, 142 and 148 days after COVID-19 diagnosis. SARS-CoV-2 spike-specific CD4+ TCR repertoires from before and after mRNA vaccination were compared in COVID-19 convalescent patients and in infection-naive vaccine recipients. A total of approximately 9 COVID-19 convalescent patients and several SARS-CoV-2-naive healthy vaccine recipients were included in the full study. Cultures from other donors in the study were sequenced with the Oncomine TCR Beta short-read assay on an Illumina iSeq 100. Study-wide conclusions, independent of this receptor: Among convalescent patients, the spike-reactive repertoire after vaccination was made up mainly of new vaccine-induced clones that were largely distinct from the clones induced by infection. At late post-vaccination timepoints, both infection-induced and vaccine-induced clones showed marked clonal contraction, consistent with waning T cell responses. Only a small number of convalescent patients were included, and no early post-infection timepoints were available, which limited the study.

The ViraFEST assay stimulated PBMC with viral peptide pools and then used TCR sequencing to identify antigen-specific CD4+ T cell clonotypes by expansion. After around ten days of culture, CD4+ T cells were isolated with the EasySep CD4+ T cell isolation kit. Convalescent patients had PCR-confirmed SARS-CoV-2 infection between March and December 2020, before Alpha, Beta and Delta variants emerged in the United States. Two million PBMC per well were cultured with 9 to 10 ug/ml peptides in IMDM containing approximately 4.5% human AB serum, roughly 9.5 IU/ml IL-2 and gentamicin. On days 3 and 7, half of the culture medium was replaced with fresh IL-2-containing medium. Unless noted otherwise, every peptide stimulation condition was cultured in triplicate wells. Using Ficoll-Paque Plus gradient centrifugation, PBMC were separated from whole blood and then either used fresh or cryopreserved at -140C. The QIAamp micro DNA kit was used to extract genomic DNA from the cultured CD4+ T cells.

The library was produced with the immunoSEQ multiplex PCR assay. DNA from the cultured, isolated CD4+ T cells was subjected to TCR beta CDR3 sequencing. For the original study's pipeline: Non-productive TCR sequences were removed, reads were trimmed to the CDR3 region, and CDR3s of at least 7 amino acids were retained. Antigen-specific clonotypes were identified using the MANAFEST web app by comparison of expansion in peptide wells against reference cultures. Positive clones required FDR<0.05 expansion versus reference and all other wells, odds ratio above 5, and frequency above 0.1% in two replicate wells. A clonotype was called cross-reactive if it was significantly expanded both in SARS-CoV-2 spike wells and in at least one common cold coronavirus spike condition. CDR3 similarity was assessed by Levenshtein distance with the stringdist R package, and unrooted trees were built with ape in R 3.6.1. This immuneACCESS table, as held by TCRdb, lists in-frame sequences with V and J called but not all clones. Of the missing ones, under half trace to an unresolved V gene in checked studies; the others have no known cause. Clone size and the V and J calls come from that table; the DNA yielded D and trimming. Across this sample there are 20,000 to 25,000 clones, with around 75% seen only once. The ten top clones hold around 38% of the sample.

The sequences come from CD4+ T cells from PBMCs cultured with a peptide pool, collected before COVID-19 vaccination. This receptor was identified in a human donor who had a prior SARS-CoV-2 infection.

The DNA sequence is TGTGCCAGCAGTCTCCCTAGAGGCACTGAAGCTTTCTTT. The resulting protein is CASSLPRGTEAFF. The V and J segments used are TRBV6-6 and TRBJ1-1; the D gene cannot be resolved reliably. CDR1 MNHNY and CDR2 SVGAGI are derived from the germline V gene (reference sequence). The CDR3, from cysteine to phenylalanine, totals 13 residues. Solely the CDR3 DNA is kept, with 39 bases framed from the first base. V is clipped by 5 bases and J by 4 bases, and the sequence between their germline boundaries is 11 bases long.